This record concerns one T cell receptor beta chain sequence. Its specificity is unknown. The data derive from a study of T cells in localized non-small cell lung cancer. Profiling relied on immunoSEQ multiplex PCR, and the TCRdb table lists in-frame clones only, not all of them. The data hold 65,000 to 95,000 clones, with about three quarters observed a single time. Study results and caveats: When the top 100 tumor clones were examined, a median roughly 62 of them also appeared in the adjacent lung, which was paired and uninvolved. Heterogeneity cannot be ruled out, as sequencing used one tumor region only. There was an association of higher blood T cell density with longer overall survival.

There are 15 residues in the CDR3. Germline CDR1 SGHVS, CDR2 FQNEAQ. Trimming took off 6 bases at V and 3 bases at J, with 17 bases between the two ends. The TCR comes from a man aged 35-75 years with stage II squamous cell lung carcinoma. This chain links TRBV7-8 with TRBJ1-2; TRBD1 might be the D (6 bases). The input for sequencing was PBMCs, taken before any cancer treatment. Written as DNA, the CDR3 is TGTGCCAGCAGTCAGCGGGGGGGGCTGGACTATGGCTACACCTTC. This encodes CASSQRGGLDYGYTF. The full variable domain, in which reference TRBV7-8 and TRBJ1-2 provide the parts outside the CDR3, is GAGVSQSPRYKVAKRGQDVALRCDPISGHVSLFWYQQALGQGPEFLTYFQNEAQLDKSGLPSDRFFAERPEGSVSTLKIQRTQQEDSAVYLCASSQRGGLDYGYTFGSGTRLTVV.